These 31 T cell receptor beta chains came from one sample sequenced in a study of blood T cell repertoires in COVID-19. Produced via immunoSEQ multiplex PCR; TCRdb's table is partial and in-frame only. Of 100,000 to 150,000 clones in the sample, around three quarters were seen once. Sequenced material: peripheral blood. The receptor source for this set is a woman in her 70s with acute or convalescent COVID-19.

The chain has TRBV7-9 and TRBJ2-2, with D possibly matching TRBD2 (6 bases). Germline CDR1 is SEHNR and CDR2 is FQNEAQ (reference sequence). CDR3 length equals 16 residues. The germline V and J ends were trimmed by 2 bases and 0 bases, with 10 bases remaining between them. The CDR3 reads CASSLPGLANTGELFF. The CDR3 DNA is TGTGCCAGCAGCTTACCGGGACTTGCGAACACCGGGGAGCTGTTTTTT.

The V and J genes are TRBV5-6 and TRBJ1-5; maybe TRBD1 (6 bases). The CDR3 runs 16 residues. In germline, CDR1 is SGHDT, CDR2 YYEEEE. The V gene lost 1 base and the J gene lost 2 bases, with 13 bases spanning the gap. CDR3 sequence: CASSLRSGDGNQPQHF. In DNA, the CDR3 is TGTGCCAGCAGCTTGAGGTCAGGGGATGGCAATCAGCCCCAGCATTTT.

The rearrangement links TRBV15 to TRBJ2-1, with a possible D match to TRBD1 (5 bases). Germline CDR1 is LNHNV and CDR2 is YYDKDF (reference sequence). V dropped 0 bases and J dropped 10 bases, with 13 bases sitting between them. The length of the CDR3 is 14 residues. The CDR3 protein is CATSRDLGVVEQFF. CDR3 in DNA: TGTGCCACCAGCAGAGATTTAGGGGTAGTCGAGCAGTTCTTC. The entire variable domain, with the rest obtained from reference TRBV15 and TRBJ2-1, is as follows: DAMVIQNPRYQVTQFGKPVTLSCSQTLNHNVMYWYQQKSSQAPKLLFHYYDKDFNNEADTPDNFQSRRPNTSFCFLDIRSPGLGDTAMYLCATSRDLGVVEQFFGPGTRLTVL.

This clone has a handful of counts. V is TRBV4-1 and J is TRBJ1-3; 7 bases map to TRBD1. Trimming cost V 8 bases and J 2 bases; bases outside gene matches: 3. The CDR3 totals 13 residues. CDR1 and CDR2 from the germline V gene are MGHRA and YSYEKL. DNA for the CDR3: TGCGCCAGCGGGACAGAAACTGGAAACACCATATATTTT. Translated: CASGTETGNTIYF.

The chain carries TRBV6-1 and TRBJ1-6, with 7 bases that match TRBD1. The CDR3 extends over 16 amino acids. Germline V gene data show CDR1 as MNHNS and CDR2 as SASEGT. The junction had 9 bases not matched to a gene; V was cut back by 4 bases and J by 6 bases. Written as DNA, the CDR3 is TGTGCCAGCAGTGTCCGATCTCCAGGGGGTAATTCACCCCTCCACTTT. Encoded protein: CASSVRSPGGNSPLHF.

The rearrangement links TRBV29-1 to TRBJ2-7; 8 bases map to TRBD1. Germline V gene sequence: CDR1 SQVTM, CDR2 ANQGSEA. J lost 6 bases, V lost 8 bases, and 12 bases had no gene match. The CDR3 consists of 13 residues. CDR3 region: CSFLGGTGAEQYF. The CDR3, as DNA: TGCAGCTTTCTAGGAGGGACAGGAGCCGAGCAGTACTTC.

This sequence joins TRBV30 and TRBJ2-3, with 9 bases lining up with TRBD2. The CDR3 is made up of 17 amino acids. J gave up 4 bases and V 2 bases, and 13 bases lay outside the gene matches. Germline V gives CDR1 GTSNPN, CDR2 SVGIG (reference sequence). The CDR3 coding sequence is TGTGCCTGGAGTAAGGTCTTAGCGGGAGTTGGCGCAGATACGCAGTATTTT. As protein: CAWSKVLAGVGADTQYF.

The rearrangement uses TRBV2 and TRBJ1-2, with D perhaps TRBD1 (6 bases). Trimming stripped 3 bases from V and 2 bases from J, with 13 bases between. Germline V CDR1 and CDR2: SNHLY, FYNNEI. The CDR3 totals 15 residues. The CDR3 here is CASSEGADLNYGYTF. The CDR3 nucleotides are TGTGCCAGCAGTGAGGGGGCAGACCTCAACTATGGCTACACCTTC.

This clone was detected once. The chain recombines TRBV3-1 (or the pseudogene TRBV3-2) with TRBJ2-2; 14 bases align to TRBD2. The trim removed 4 bases at V and 6 bases at J, leaving 4 bases unmatched. Looked up from germline, CDR1 is LGHDT and CDR2 is YNNKEL (reference sequence). The CDR3 has 16 residues. The CDR3 DNA is TGTGCCAGCAGCCTCCGACTAGCGGGGGGGCCCGGGGAGCTGTTTTTT. Its protein product is CASSLRLAGGPGELFF.

V usage is TRBV28 and J usage is TRBJ1-5; 9 nucleotides match TRBD1. Trimming cost V 6 bases and J 6 bases; bases outside gene matches: 9. In germline, CDR1 is MDHEN, CDR2 SYDVKM. This CDR3 contains 15 residues. CDR3 protein: CASSYGTGRRQPQHF. The CDR3 nucleotides read TGTGCCAGCAGCTATGGGACAGGGAGGCGTCAGCCCCAGCATTTT.

The chain carries TRBV2 and TRBJ1-5, with 9 bases aligning to TRBD1. With V trimmed by 5 bases and J by 7 bases, 6 bases remained unmatched. Germline loops: CDR1 SNHLY, CDR2 FYNNEI. This CDR3 spans 14 amino acids. CDR3 DNA sequence: TGTGCCAGCAGTAGGACAGGGGTAGGGCAGCCCCAGCATTTT. It translates to CASSRTGVGQPQHF. Full variable domain (rest looked up from reference TRBV2 and TRBJ1-5): EPEVTQTPSHQVTQMGQEVILRCVPISNHLYFYWYRQILGQKVEFLVSFYNNEISEKSEIFDDQFSVERPDGSNFTLKIRSTKLEDSAMYFCASSRTGVGQPQHFGDGTRLSIL.

The table lists this clone with a count of one. The chain couples TRBV2 to TRBJ2-2; D not resolved. Germline assignment: CDR1 SNHLY and CDR2 FYNNEI. V was shortened by 6 bases and J by 4 bases, with 9 bases between the two germline ends. CDR3 size: 13 residues. CDR3 nucleotides: TGTGCCAGCAGGCCCGTCGGCACCGGGGAGCTGTTTTTT. This gives the protein CASRPVGTGELFF.

CDR3 sequence (DNA): TGTGCCAGCAGTCTAGCGGGAGGGACCTACGAGCAGTACTTC. The encoded protein is CASSLAGGTYEQYF. The chain recombines TRBV28 with TRBJ2-7, with 12 bases aligning to TRBD2. The germline CDR1 and CDR2 sequences are MDHEN and SYDVKM. The CDR3 is made up of 14 amino acids. The V and J ends lost 5 bases and 2 bases, in that order; junction bases with no gene match: 1.

The genes are TRBV10-1 and TRBJ2-1; 9 nucleotides align to TRBD2. CDR3 length: 15 amino acids. Trimming removed 3 bases from V and 7 bases from J; junction bases left unmatched: 7. Germline V gene lookup returns CDR1 WNHNN and CDR2 SYGVQD (reference sequence). The CDR3 sequence: CASSESAGGWNEQFF. Here the CDR3 DNA reads TGCGCCAGCAGTGAATCAGCGGGAGGATGGAATGAGCAGTTCTTC.

This sequence joins TRBV14 and TRBJ2-3, with 8 bases lining up with TRBD2. This CDR3 comprises 15 residues. Germline V lookup: CDR1 SGHDN, CDR2 FVKESK. J gave up 4 bases and V 1 base, and 4 bases lay outside the gene matches. The CDR3 nucleotides read TGTGCCAGCAGCCAAGTCGGGGGGGTATCAGATACGCAGTATTTT. Protein: CASSQVGGVSDTQYF.

The V call is TRBV7-9, the J call TRBJ2-5; 7 nucleotides line up with TRBD2. Germline trimming cut 6 bases from V and 2 bases from J; bases unmatched to any gene: 3. The CDR3 runs to 13 residues. From germline, CDR1 is SEHNR and CDR2 FQNEAQ (reference sequence). CDR3 bases: TGTGCCAGCAGAAACGGGGGGCAAGAGACCCAGTACTTC. Its protein is CASRNGGQETQYF.

The chain uses TRBV15 and TRBJ2-5, with D possibly matching TRBD1 (6 bases). V shed 0 bases and J shed 6 bases, with 14 bases lying between them. CDR1 and CDR2 from the germline V gene are LNHNV and YYDKDF (reference sequence). This CDR3 spans 15 amino acids. In DNA form, the CDR3 reads TGTGCCACCAGCAGAGATCAGGGGTCCGCACAGACCCAGTACTTC. This sequence encodes CATSRDQGSAQTQYF.

This clone has a handful of counts. The chain employs TRBV10-3 and TRBJ1-4; 7 bases are shared with TRBD1. CDR1 is ENHRY and CDR2 is SYGVKD in the germline V gene. This CDR3 has 14 residues. The trim removed 6 bases at V and 8 bases at J, leaving 9 bases unmatched. The CDR3 bases are TGTGCCATCAGCAAAGACAGGGCTGGGGAAAAACTGTTTTTT. Translation: CAISKDRAGEKLFF.

This rearrangement joins TRBV3-1 (or the pseudogene TRBV3-2) to TRBJ2-7; TRBD1 agrees at 7 bases. Germline assignment: CDR1 LGHDT and CDR2 YNNKEL (reference sequence). J gave up 0 bases and V 5 bases, and 4 bases lay outside the gene matches. The CDR3 is 14 amino acids. CDR3 residues: CASSGTESSYEQYF. For the CDR3, the DNA is TGTGCCAGCAGCGGGACAGAGAGCTCCTACGAGCAGTACTTC.

In this sample, this clone turned up a few times. This chain links TRBV10-2 with TRBJ2-1, with D possibly matching TRBD2 (5 bases). CDR3 length: 17 amino acids. V was shortened by 4 bases and J by 4 bases, with 20 bases between the two germline ends. Germline CDR1 is WSHSY and CDR2 is SAAADI. CDR3 bases: TGCGCCAGCAGTGTCGCCCCTACTAGGATCCCTTACAATGAGCAGTTCTTC. Its translation is CASSVAPTRIPYNEQFF.

The V and J genes are TRBV7-2 and TRBJ2-5, with 8 nucleotides matching TRBD2. The CDR3 loop spans 14 amino acids. The germline gives CDR1 SGHTA, CDR2 FQGNSA. After removal of 8 bases from V and 2 bases from J, the junction contained 7 bases not matched to a gene. This CDR3 reads CASQGRGDQETQYF. In DNA, the CDR3 is TGTGCCAGCCAGGGGCGGGGGGATCAAGAGACCCAGTACTTC.

The J gene is TRBJ2-5, the V gene TRBV7-6, with unresolved D. The V gene lost 7 bases and the J gene lost 3 bases, with 21 bases spanning the gap. The CDR3 loop spans 16 amino acids. The germline gives CDR1 SGHVS, CDR2 FNYEAQ. The CDR3, as DNA: TGTGCCAGCACCCCCTACTTTGGTAATACTGAAGAGACCCAGTACTTC. This sequence encodes CASTPYFGNTEETQYF.

The chain combines TRBV5-5 with TRBJ1-4; TRBD1 agrees at 7 bases. Germline CDR1 and CDR2: SGHKS and YYEKEE (reference sequence). The ends lost 0 bases at V and 5 bases at J; junction bases unmatched: 7. The CDR3 is 16 residues long. In nucleotides, the CDR3 is TGTGCCAGCAGCTTGGCTCGACAGGGACAAAATGAAAAACTGTTTTTT. Protein product: CASSLARQGQNEKLFF.

CDR3 DNA: TGTGCCAGCAGCTTAGGTGGACTAGCGGGAGGATCGGGGGAGACCCAGTACTTC. Amino acids: CASSLGGLAGGSGETQYF. V gene TRBV13 combines with J gene TRBJ2-5, with 14 bases matching TRBD2. The junction had 8 bases not matched to a gene; V was cut back by 0 bases and J by 5 bases. The CDR3 totals 18 residues. Germline V gene sequence: CDR1 PRHDT, CDR2 FYEKMQ (reference sequence).

The rearrangement uses TRBV7-6 and TRBJ1-1, with D possibly being TRBD1 (6 bases). Germline V lookup: CDR1 SGHVS, CDR2 FNYEAQ. Between the trimmed V and J ends, which lost 5 bases and 1 base, there was a span of 8 bases. This CDR3 spans 13 amino acids. The CDR3 coding sequence is TGTGCCAGCAGCGAGGGACAGAACACTGAAGCTTTCTTT. It encodes CASSEGQNTEAFF.

This rearrangement joins TRBV19 to TRBJ2-6; a weak D match, TRBD2 (5 bases). Deletions cut 4 bases from V and 0 bases from J, with 16 bases between. Germline CDR1 reads LNHDA; CDR2 reads SQIVND (reference sequence). This CDR3 has 18 amino acids. The CDR3 DNA follows: TGTGCCAGTAGTACCCCGTCGGGGTGGGGCTCTGGGGCCAACGTCCTGACTTTC. Translated, it gives CASSTPSGWGSGANVLTF.

This chain uses TRBV2 with TRBJ2-1, with 14 bases lining up with TRBD2. The CDR3 consists of 15 residues. The germline V gene has CDR1 SNHLY and CDR2 FYNNEI. After removal of 11 bases from V and 6 bases from J, the junction contained 9 bases not matched to a gene. Written as DNA, the CDR3 is TGTGCCTCCCAGGTCGGACTAGCGGGAGGCAATGAGCAGTTCTTC. It is translated as CASQVGLAGGNEQFF. The whole variable domain, filled in from reference TRBV2 and TRBJ2-1, reads EPEVTQTPSHQVTQMGQEVILRCVPISNHLYFYWYRQILGQKVEFLVSFYNNEISEKSEIFDDQFSVERPDGSNFTLKIRSTKLEDSAMYFCASQVGLAGGNEQFFGPGTRLTVL.

V gene TRBV12-3 or TRBV12-4 combines with J gene TRBJ2-5, with a tentative D call TRBD2 (6 bases). This CDR3 comprises 13 residues. The V gene lost 5 bases and the J gene lost 7 bases, with 14 bases spanning the gap. The CDR3 coding sequence is TGTGCCAGCAGTCTCCGTGGGGGAGGGACCCAGTACTTC. Encoded protein: CASSLRGGGTQYF.

The chain employs TRBV28 and TRBJ2-6; D gene ambiguous. Germline V gives CDR1 MDHEN, CDR2 SYDVKM. V lost 6 bases to trimming and J lost 4 bases, with 7 bases between them. The CDR3 has 13 residues. For the CDR3, the DNA is TGTGCCAGCAGCCTGCGGGGGGCCAACGTCCTGACTTTC. Translated: CASSLRGANVLTF.

This chain connects TRBV27 to TRBJ2-1; maybe TRBD1 (6 bases). The CDR3 has 14 residues. CDR1 and CDR2 (germline): MNHEY, SMNVEV (reference sequence). The V end was cut by 5 bases, the J end by 6 bases, with 14 bases between. CDR3 amino acids: CASSRQERGNEQFF. The DNA for the CDR3 is TGTGCCAGCAGTCGACAGGAGAGGGGCAATGAGCAGTTCTTC.

This clone was observed many times. The V gene is TRBV6-6, the J gene TRBJ2-1; 8 bases fit TRBD1. The V gene's germline CDR1 is MNHNY and CDR2 SVGAGI (reference sequence). V shed 9 bases, J shed 4 bases, and the junction held 11 bases outside the gene matches. This CDR3 region has 15 residues. This CDR3 reads CASTSRDRRYNEQFF. The DNA for the CDR3 is TGTGCCAGTACCAGCCGGGACAGGAGGTACAATGAGCAGTTCTTC.